This TCR beta chain is drawn from a study of beta chain features in type 1 diabetes. Comment on this clone: Antigen: not known.

Study observations and caveats: TCRB CDR3s from Type 1 diabetes patients were moderately but significantly shorter in all four CD4+ subsets. Although PCR might favor shorter templates, it would do so equally in patients and controls.

TCRB transcripts that were expressed got sequenced, as all of the isolated RNA had been reverse transcribed. Profiled with immunoSEQ multiplex PCR; TCRdb holds only in-frame clones, not every one. The sample lists hundreds of thousands of clones, roughly 13% occurring once. The germline CDR1 and CDR2 sequences are PRHDT and FYEKMQ (reference sequence). The V end lost 5 bases, the J end lost 4 bases, and 14 bases lay between the germline ends. CDR3 length equals 14 residues. Sequencing was carried out using naive CD4+ T cells from blood. The origin of this receptor is a man aged 18 to 35 with type 1 diabetes. This chain joins TRBV13 and TRBJ1-1; D unresolved. The CDR3 region is CASSQAPIGTEAFF. The CDR3 nucleotides are TGTGCCAGCAGCCAAGCGCCCATTGGCACTGAAGCTTTCTTT.